What follows are 6 T cell receptor beta chains derived from one specimen sequenced in a study of blood T cell repertoires in COVID-19. Method: immunoSEQ multiplex PCR; TCRdb's copy keeps in-frame clones and lacks some. The sample lists a few hundred thousand clones; approximately 87% were seen once. Sequencing was done on a sample of PBMCs or T cells enriched from blood (not recorded which). These receptors were collected from a woman in her forties or fifties in a cohort exposed to, infected with or recovered from COVID-19 (not recorded which).

The CDR3 DNA reads as TGTGCCAGCAGCTTAGCGACCGACATGTCTAACACCATATATTTT. Translated, it gives CASSLATDMSNTIYF. The V and J genes are TRBV7-2 and TRBJ1-3, with D unresolved. V was cut by 0 bases and J by 7 bases, with 13 bases left in between. The V gene's germline CDR1 is SGHTA and CDR2 FQGNSA. The CDR3 sequence is 15 residues long.

This clone was recorded a few times. The gene calls are TRBV7-2 and TRBJ1-3; D ambiguous. Germline values: CDR1 SGHTA, CDR2 FQGNSA. V was clipped by 3 bases and J by 0 bases, with 6 bases between them. The CDR3 spans 14 residues. The CDR3 region has the DNA TGTGCCAGCAGCTTTTGGCCCTCTGGAAACACCATATATTTT. It is translated as CASSFWPSGNTIYF.

The chain uses TRBV12-3 or TRBV12-4 and TRBJ2-5; the match to TRBD2 covers 9 bases. The CDR3 loop spans 13 amino acids. Trimming took 8 bases from V and 4 from J; bases not matched to a gene: 5. Here the CDR3 DNA reads TGTGCCAGCCGCGGGGGGGGTCGAGAGACCCAGTACTTC. Amino acid sequence: CASRGGGRETQYF.

The V call is TRBV4-3, the J call TRBJ2-1, with TRBD1 matching 7 bases. Germline CDR1 and CDR2: LGHNA and YSLEER. After removal of 3 bases from V and 5 bases from J, the junction contained 4 bases not matched to a gene. The CDR3 length is 14 residues. The CDR3 DNA reads TGCGCCAGCAGCCACCCGGACAGGAACAATGAGCAGTTCTTC. Translated, it gives CASSHPDRNNEQFF.

The CDR3 nucleotides are TGTGCCTGGAGTGGATACAGGGCGATGAACTCTGGAAACACCATATATTTT. It yields the protein CAWSGYRAMNSGNTIYF. The rearrangement joins TRBV30 to TRBJ1-3; D might be TRBD1 (6 bases). Germline V gives CDR1 GTSNPN, CDR2 SVGIG (reference sequence). With 1 base removed from V and 0 bases from J, the gap between germline ends came to 16 bases. This CDR3 has 17 amino acids.

V gene TRBV19 combines with J gene TRBJ1-5; D is ambiguous. The CDR3 contains 13 residues. Per germline, CDR1 LNHDA and CDR2 SQIVND (reference sequence). Trimming removed 7 bases from V and 3 bases from J, with 10 bases in between. DNA for the CDR3: TGTGCCAGTACCGGGAACATCAATCAGCCCCAGCATTTT. Translated, it gives CASTGNINQPQHF.